These 23 T cell receptor beta chains originate from one sample sequenced in a study of beta chain features in type 1 diabetes. The whole isolated RNA underwent reverse transcription, so sequencing captured expressed TCRB transcripts. Libraries were prepared by immunoSEQ multiplex PCR; TCRdb keeps only in-frame clonotypes and omits some of them. The sample carries 900,000 or so clones, 17% recorded once. The sample was naive CD4+ T cells from blood. These receptors were obtained from a woman aged 18-30 years in good health.

The V and J genes are TRBV12-5 and TRBJ1-2; a weak D match, TRBD1 (6 bases). V lost 0 bases and J lost 2, with 13 bases in between. Germline CDR1 reads LGHNT; CDR2 reads FRNRAP. CDR3 length equals 16 residues. This chain's CDR3 is CASGLVQGQTNYGYTF. In nucleotides, the CDR3 is TGTGCTAGTGGTTTGGTACAAGGACAGACGAACTATGGCTACACCTTC.

This clone was seen more than once but under ten times. CDR3 sequence: CASSIGQTVPGELFF. CDR3 coding DNA: TGTGCCAGTAGTATAGGTCAGACCGTTCCCGGGGAGCTGTTTTTT. This chain links TRBV19 with TRBJ2-2, with unresolved D. Germline V lookup: CDR1 LNHDA, CDR2 SQIVND (reference sequence). The CDR3 consists of 15 residues. V was cut by 1 base and J by 6 bases, with 12 bases left in between.

The V call is TRBV12-2, the J call TRBJ1-5. TRBV12-2 is tagged as a pseudogene. CDR3 size: 13 residues. CDR3 sequence (DNA): TGTGCAAGTCGCTTAGCACCCGGTCAGCCCCAGCATTTT. Protein: CASRLAPGQPQHF.

There are a few counts of this clone. V is TRBV18 and J is TRBJ2-5, with unresolved D. The V gene's germline CDR1 is KGHSH and CDR2 LQKENI. This CDR3 comprises 13 residues. V was shortened by 6 bases and J by 5 bases, with 13 bases between the two germline ends. The CDR3 DNA follows: TGTGCCAGCTCGGCCGTTCCATGGGAGACCCAGTACTTC. This translates into CASSAVPWETQYF.

V gene TRBV4-1 combines with J gene TRBJ2-7; a possible D gene is TRBD2 (5 bases). CDR1 is MGHRA, CDR2 YSYEKL, per germline. The germline V and J ends were trimmed by 1 base and 7 bases, with 17 bases remaining between them. The CDR3 extends over 15 amino acids. CDR3 sequence (DNA): TGCGCCAGCAGCCAAGTAGGGAGCGGCGTGGGGGAGCAGTACTTC. It encodes CASSQVGSGVGEQYF.

The rearrangement links TRBV6-6 to TRBJ2-1, with 8 positions matching TRBD2. Germline V gene data show CDR1 as MNHNY and CDR2 as SVGAGI (reference sequence). This CDR3 has 14 amino acids. Losses at the gene ends were 8 bases for V and 4 bases for J; bases not matched to a gene: 7. This CDR3 is CASRRERGYNEQFF. CDR3 DNA sequence: TGTGCCAGCCGCCGCGAGCGGGGGTACAATGAGCAGTTCTTC.

The chain carries TRBV13 and TRBJ2-3; D not certain. This CDR3 is 13 amino acids long. The V end lost 4 bases, the J end lost 2 bases, and 7 bases lay between the germline ends. Germline CDR1 is PRHDT and CDR2 is FYEKMQ (reference sequence). CDR3 amino acids: CASSSLTTDTQYF. Here the CDR3 DNA reads TGTGCCAGCAGCTCCCTAACCACAGATACGCAGTATTTT.

This clone has only a few counts. This chain links TRBV7-9 with TRBJ2-1; 11 positions agree with TRBD2. Trimming at V came to 5 bases and at J to 1 base, leaving 13 bases not matched to a gene. The length of the CDR3 is 19 residues. Germline V CDR1 and CDR2: SEHNR, FQNEAQ (reference sequence). The CDR3 DNA reads TGTGCCAGCAGCCCCCAAACACCTAGCGGGAGGAAGTCCTACAATGAGCAGTTCTTC. Encoded protein: CASSPQTPSGRKSYNEQFF. The variable domain in full, with the rest retrieved from reference TRBV7-9 and TRBJ2-1, is DTGVSQNPRHKITKRGQNVTFRCDPISEHNRLYWYRQTLGQGPEFLTYFQNEAQLEKSRLLSDRFSAERPKGSFSTLEIQRTEQGDSAMYLCASSPQTPSGRKSYNEQFFGPGTRLTVL.

This clone was recorded a few times. The rearrangement uses TRBV18 and TRBJ2-7, with 11 bases matching TRBD1. The ends lost 0 bases at V and 6 bases at J; junction bases unmatched: 4. Germline CDR1 is KGHSH and CDR2 is LQKENI. This CDR3 spans 15 amino acids. The CDR3 nucleotides read TGTGCCAGCTCACCACCTAGGGACAGGGGGATCGAGCAGTACTTC. It codes for CASSPPRDRGIEQYF. The complete variable domain, with remaining parts taken from reference TRBV18 and TRBJ2-7, reads NAGVMQNPRHLVRRRGQEARLRCSPMKGHSHVYWYRQLPEEGLKFMVYLQKENIIDESGMPKERFSAEFPKEGPSILRIQQVVRGDSAAYFCASSPPRDRGIEQYFGPGTRLTVT.

This clone was seen a few times. The chain uses TRBV7-2 and TRBJ2-7; TRBD2 matches 9 bases. V shed 4 bases and J 2 bases; nucleotides not matched to a gene: 3. The CDR3 length is 14 residues. Germline CDR1 is SGHTA and CDR2 is FQGNSA. The CDR3 nucleotides are TGTGCCAGCAGCTCAAGGACTAGCGCCTACGAGCAGTACTTC. The encoded protein is CASSSRTSAYEQYF. Using reference TRBV7-2 and TRBJ2-7 for the parts outside the CDR3, the full variable domain is GAGVSQSPSNKVTEKGKDVELRCDPISGHTALYWYRQSLGQGLEFLIYFQGNSAPDKSGLPSDRFSAERTGGSVSTLTIQRTQQEDSAVYLCASSSRTSAYEQYFGPGTRLTVT.

This clone was seen more than once but under ten times. J is TRBJ2-7 and V is TRBV2; 12 bases are a match to TRBD2. The CDR3 is 14 amino acids. The J segment lost 6 bases and the V segment lost 6 bases, leaving 6 bases of the junction unmatched. Germline lookup yields CDR1 SNHLY and CDR2 FYNNEI. CDR3 sequence (DNA): TGTGCCAGCAGAACGACTAGCGGGAGTCCCGAGCAGTACTTC. Translating gives CASRTTSGSPEQYF.

V and J are TRBV29-1 and TRBJ2-7; possible D gene TRBD2, 7 bases. The CDR3 length is 15 residues. The germline V and J ends were trimmed by 4 bases and 3 bases, with 19 bases remaining between them. Germline V CDR1 and CDR2: SQVTM, ANQGSEA. The CDR3 spells CSVGPQGRVCYEQYF. CDR3 nucleotide sequence: TGCAGCGTTGGCCCCCAGGGGAGGGTTTGCTACGAGCAGTACTTC.

The chain is built from TRBV4-3 and TRBJ1-2; possibly TRBD1 for D (6 bases). Trimming took off 1 base at V and 0 bases at J, with 9 bases between the two ends. CDR1 and CDR2 (germline): LGHNA, YSLEER. This CDR3 is built from 15 residues. CDR3 amino acids: CASSQGQVANYGYTF. The CDR3 DNA reads TGCGCCAGCAGCCAAGGACAGGTTGCTAACTATGGCTACACCTTC.

On this clone: This sample includes further DNA sequences coding for the same CDR3. V usage is TRBV6-5 and J usage is TRBJ2-1, with D uncertain. V was cut by 0 bases and J by 0 bases, with 9 bases left in between. CDR1 is MNHEY, CDR2 SVGAGI, per germline. The CDR3 is 16 amino acids. The CDR3 sequence: CASSYSSGSSYNEQFF. In DNA, the CDR3 is TGTGCCAGCAGTTACTCGTCTGGAAGCTCCTACAATGAGCAGTTCTTC.

This clone has a single count. The rearrangement joins TRBV4-1 to TRBJ2-3; no clear D gene. The germline V and J ends were trimmed by 4 bases and 1 base, with 12 bases remaining between them. The CDR3 runs to 15 residues. Germline lookup yields CDR1 MGHRA and CDR2 YSYEKL. CDR3 amino acids: CASSLSGFRTDTQYF. The CDR3 nucleotides are TGCGCCAGCAGCCTGTCCGGTTTCCGCACAGATACGCAGTATTTT.

CDR3 region: CASKLGTTSYEQFF. The DNA for the CDR3 is TGTGCCAGCAAATTGGGTACTACTAGCTATGAGCAGTTCTTC. The chain carries TRBV11-1 and TRBJ2-1; D possibly corresponds to TRBD2 (6 bases). From germline, CDR1 is SGHAT and CDR2 FQDESV (reference sequence). V was trimmed by 7 bases and J by 8 bases, leaving 18 bases between them. The CDR3 is made up of 14 amino acids.

This clone was counted only a few times. J is TRBJ2-7 and V is TRBV27; unclear D gene. The V end was cut by 5 bases, the J end by 0 bases, with 8 bases between. Germline assignment: CDR1 MNHEY and CDR2 SMNVEV (reference sequence). The CDR3 spans 13 residues. The CDR3 DNA reads as TGTGCCAGCAGTCCCTTCCTCTCCTACGAGCAGTACTTC. Its translation: CASSPFLSYEQYF.

In DNA, the CDR3 is TGTGCCAGCAGCTCGGGGGGACGGGGGAATACGCAGTATTTT. Amino acids: CASSSGGRGNTQYF. The chain is built from TRBV5-4 and TRBJ2-3, with 7 positions matching TRBD2. CDR1 and CDR2 from the germline V gene are SGHNT and YYREEE (reference sequence). The J segment lost 7 bases and the V segment lost 3 bases, leaving 8 bases of the junction unmatched. This CDR3 comprises 14 residues.

This chain uses TRBV18 with TRBJ2-7; TRBD1 aligns across 7 bases. This CDR3 has 14 amino acids. With V trimmed by 6 bases and J by 5 bases, 10 bases remained unmatched. Looked up from germline, CDR1 is KGHSH and CDR2 is LQKENI. CDR3 loop: CASSPDRSIDEQYF. Written as DNA, the CDR3 is TGTGCCAGCTCGCCGGACAGGAGTATTGACGAGCAGTACTTC.

This rearrangement joins TRBV9 to TRBJ2-2, with D possibly TRBD2 on 5 matching bases. Germline values: CDR1 SGDLS, CDR2 YYNGEE. This CDR3 is 14 amino acids long. Trimming stripped 6 bases from V and 2 bases from J, with 11 bases between. The CDR3 DNA reads as TGTGCCAGCAATGAGGGTAGAAACACCGGGGAGCTGTTTTTT. Translation: CASNEGRNTGELFF.

The chain uses TRBV10-3 and TRBJ1-5; D not certain. V lost 2 bases, J lost 2 bases, and 13 bases lay in between. This CDR3 spans 16 amino acids. Per germline, CDR1 ENHRY and CDR2 SYGVKD. The CDR3 is CAISETAQGRNQPQHF. The CDR3 DNA reads TGTGCCATCAGTGAGACAGCCCAAGGGCGCAATCAGCCCCAGCATTTT.

This clone was counted between two and nine times. This sequence joins TRBV6-6 and TRBJ2-7; D not certain. The V end was cut by 2 bases, the J end by 7 bases, with 12 bases between. Germline V gene lookup returns CDR1 MNHNY and CDR2 SVGAGI (reference sequence). The length of the CDR3 is 13 residues. The CDR3 here is CASSYRGVAEQYF. The CDR3 region has the DNA TGTGCCAGCAGTTACCGCGGCGTCGCAGAGCAGTACTTC.

The chain combines TRBV29-1 with TRBJ2-7, with TRBD1 matching 7 bases. The CDR3 has 12 residues. Germline-derived CDR1 and CDR2 are SQVTM and ANQGSEA. Trimming removed 8 bases from V and 5 bases from J; junction bases left unmatched: 9. The CDR3 DNA reads TGCAGCTCAATGACAGGGTCCCACGAGCAGTACTTC. It translates to CSSMTGSHEQYF.